This T cell receptor (beta chain) was identified during a study of T cells in Graves' hyperthyroidism and ophthalmopathy. Points from the study as a whole: Ophthalmopathy was predicted by the model a median of roughly 6.6 months ahead of onset. Most clonotypes that expanded in the thyroid above 0.001 also showed up in blood.

Uncontrolled infection, other autoimmune disease, pregnancy or lactation excluded patients. Worth noting for this clonotype: Its antigen is still unknown. This may come from a read error, since a much larger clone is one base off.

What was amplified from RNA transcripts were TCR beta CDR3 regions. The HTBI primer set drove a first-round RT-PCR of the TCR CDR3. One entry per CDR3 protein results from TCRdb running MiXCR on the multiplex PCR reads. The profile shows some 360,000 distinct CDR3 sequences, approximately 15% of them singletons. There are 15 residues in the CDR3. V lost 3 bases, J lost 0 bases, and 12 bases lay in between. The V gene's germline CDR1 is SGHKS and CDR2 YYEKEE (reference sequence). Material for sequencing was blood. The TCR was taken from a woman in her sixties or seventies with Graves' hyperthyroidism. The J gene is TRBJ1-1, the V gene TRBV5-5, with D unclear. CDR3 nucleotide sequence: TGTGCCAGCAGCTGCCCCACGGGGATGAACACTGAAGCTTTCTTT. Amino acids: CASSCPTGMNTEAFF.